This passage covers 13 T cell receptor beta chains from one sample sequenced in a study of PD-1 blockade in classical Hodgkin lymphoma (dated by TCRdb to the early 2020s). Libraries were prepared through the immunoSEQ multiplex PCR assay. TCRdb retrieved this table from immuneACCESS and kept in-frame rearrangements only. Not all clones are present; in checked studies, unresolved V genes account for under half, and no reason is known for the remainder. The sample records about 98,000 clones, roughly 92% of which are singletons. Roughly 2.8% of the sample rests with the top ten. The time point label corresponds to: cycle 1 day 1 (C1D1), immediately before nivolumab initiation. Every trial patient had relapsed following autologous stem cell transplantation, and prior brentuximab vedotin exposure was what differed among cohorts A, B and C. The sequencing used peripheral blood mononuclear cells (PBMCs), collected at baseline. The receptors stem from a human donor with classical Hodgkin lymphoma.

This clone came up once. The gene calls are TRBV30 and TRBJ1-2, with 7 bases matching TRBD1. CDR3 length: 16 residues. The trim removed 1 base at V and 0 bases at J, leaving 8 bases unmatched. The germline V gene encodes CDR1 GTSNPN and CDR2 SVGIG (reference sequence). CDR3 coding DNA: TGTGCCTGGAGTGGTAGGGGACAGCGCGCTAACTATGGCTACACCTTC. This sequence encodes CAWSGRGQRANYGYTF.

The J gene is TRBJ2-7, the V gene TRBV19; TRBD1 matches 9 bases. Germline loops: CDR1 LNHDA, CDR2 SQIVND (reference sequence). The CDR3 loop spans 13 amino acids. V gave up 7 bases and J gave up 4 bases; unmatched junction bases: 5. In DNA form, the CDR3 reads TGTGCCAGTAATGACAGGGGGAAGTACGAGCAGTACTTC. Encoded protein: CASNDRGKYEQYF. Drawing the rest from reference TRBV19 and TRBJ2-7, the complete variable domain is DGGITQSPKYLFRKEGQNVTLSCEQNLNHDAMYWYRQDPGQGLRLIYYSQIVNDFQKGDIAEGYSVSREKKESFPLTVTSAQKNPTAFYLCASNDRGKYEQYFGPGTRLTVT.

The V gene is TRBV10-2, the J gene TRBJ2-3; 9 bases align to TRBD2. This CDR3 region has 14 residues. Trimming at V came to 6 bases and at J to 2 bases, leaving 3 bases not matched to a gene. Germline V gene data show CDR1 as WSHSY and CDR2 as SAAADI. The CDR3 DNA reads TGCGCCAGCAGGGCTAGCGGGAACACAGATACGCAGTATTTT. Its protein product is CASRASGNTDTQYF.

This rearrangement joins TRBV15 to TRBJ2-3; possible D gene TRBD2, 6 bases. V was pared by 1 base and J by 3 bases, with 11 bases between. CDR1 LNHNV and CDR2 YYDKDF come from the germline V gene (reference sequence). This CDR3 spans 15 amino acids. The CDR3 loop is CATSRGRGFTDTQYF. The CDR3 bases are TGTGCCACCAGCAGAGGGCGGGGCTTTACAGATACGCAGTATTTT.

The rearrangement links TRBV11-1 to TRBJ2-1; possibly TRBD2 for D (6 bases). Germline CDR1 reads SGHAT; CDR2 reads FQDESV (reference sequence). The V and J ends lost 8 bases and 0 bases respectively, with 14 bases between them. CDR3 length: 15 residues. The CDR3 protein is CASSPAGSSYNEQFF. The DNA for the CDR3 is TGTGCCAGCTCCCCCGCCGGGAGCTCCTACAATGAGCAGTTCTTC.

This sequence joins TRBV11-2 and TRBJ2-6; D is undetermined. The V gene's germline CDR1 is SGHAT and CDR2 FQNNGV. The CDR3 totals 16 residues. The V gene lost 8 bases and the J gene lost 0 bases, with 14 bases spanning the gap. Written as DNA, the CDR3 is TGTGCCAGCGGCCCTCATTTAAGCTCTGGGGCCAACGTCCTGACTTTC. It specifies CASGPHLSSGANVLTF.

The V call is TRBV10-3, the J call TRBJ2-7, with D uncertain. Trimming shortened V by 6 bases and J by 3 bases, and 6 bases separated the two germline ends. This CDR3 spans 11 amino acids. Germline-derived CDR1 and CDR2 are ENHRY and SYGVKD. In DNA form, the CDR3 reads TGTGCCATCAGCCAGGACTACGAGCAGTACTTC. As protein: CAISQDYEQYF.

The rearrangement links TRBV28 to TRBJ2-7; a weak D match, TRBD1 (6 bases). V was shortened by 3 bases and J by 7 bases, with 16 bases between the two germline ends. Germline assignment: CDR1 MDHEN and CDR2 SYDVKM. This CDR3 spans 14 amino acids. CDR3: CASSFLSDRMEQYF. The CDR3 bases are TGTGCCAGCAGTTTCCTCTCCGACAGGATGGAGCAGTACTTC.

This CDR3 is CASGESRSNQPQHF. For the CDR3, the DNA is TGCGCCAGCGGGGAGTCGAGAAGCAATCAGCCCCAGCATTTT. The chain couples TRBV10-2 to TRBJ1-5, with D unresolved. The CDR3 is 14 residues long. Deletions cut 8 bases from V and 1 base from J, with 12 bases between. Germline-derived CDR1 and CDR2 are WSHSY and SAAADI.

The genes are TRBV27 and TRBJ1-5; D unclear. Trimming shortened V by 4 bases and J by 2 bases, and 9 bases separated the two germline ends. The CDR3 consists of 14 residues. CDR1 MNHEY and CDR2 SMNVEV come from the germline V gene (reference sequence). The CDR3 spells CASSSGFGNQPQHF. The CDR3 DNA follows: TGTGCCAGCAGTTCCGGTTTTGGCAATCAGCCCCAGCATTTT.

The chain's CDR3 is CASSSTVTWSTGELFF. DNA of the CDR3: TGTGCCAGCAGTTCAACAGTCACGTGGAGCACCGGGGAGCTGTTTTTT. The V gene is TRBV28, the J gene TRBJ2-2; D gene ambiguous. The germline V gene has CDR1 MDHEN and CDR2 SYDVKM. The ends were cut back, 4 bases at V and 4 bases at J, with 16 bases in the middle. This CDR3 is 16 amino acids long.

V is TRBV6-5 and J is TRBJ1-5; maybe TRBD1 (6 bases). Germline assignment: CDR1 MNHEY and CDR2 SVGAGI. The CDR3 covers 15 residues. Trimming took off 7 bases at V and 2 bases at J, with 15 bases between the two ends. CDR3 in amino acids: CASKGGGEGNQPQHF. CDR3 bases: TGTGCCAGCAAGGGGGGCGGGGAGGGCAATCAGCCCCAGCATTTT.

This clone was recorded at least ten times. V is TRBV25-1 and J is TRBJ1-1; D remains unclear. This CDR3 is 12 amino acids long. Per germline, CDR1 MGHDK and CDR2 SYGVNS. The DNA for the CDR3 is TGTGCTCGCAGGATCCGGGACACTGAAGCTTTCTTT. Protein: CARRIRDTEAFF.